This record looks at one TCR beta chain sequence and its context. These data originate in a study of cytotoxic CD8 clonotypes in ibrutinib-treated CLL. Whole-study context: Across the patients, roughly ten were relapsed/refractory, some 14 treatment-naive and 17 to 18 IGHV unmutated.

The data were produced by immunoSEQ multiplex PCR, yet TCRdb's version contains in-frame clones alone and is incomplete. The table shows under 300,000 clones, with roughly 74% occurring only once. The CDR3 covers 13 residues. Trimming took 2 bases from V and 3 from J, leaving 7 bases between them. CDR1 and CDR2 (germline): SEHNR, FQNEAQ (reference sequence). This TCR was recovered from a human donor with chronic lymphocytic leukemia. The chain couples TRBV7-9 to TRBJ2-5; D gene uncertain. Sequenced material: PBMCs, taken after 24 months of ibrutinib treatment. CDR3 protein: CASSLYGKETQYF. The CDR3 DNA reads as TGTGCCAGCAGCTTATATGGTAAAGAGACCCAGTACTTC. Full variable domain (rest looked up from reference TRBV7-9 and TRBJ2-5): DTGVSQNPRHKITKRGQNVTFRCDPISEHNRLYWYRQTLGQGPEFLTYFQNEAQLEKSRLLSDRFSAERPKGSFSTLEIQRTEQGDSAMYLCASSLYGKETQYFGPGTRLLVL.